Listed below are T cell receptor beta chains from one sample, sequenced in a study of blood T cell repertoires in COVID-19. TCRdb's table, derived via immunoSEQ multiplex PCR, lists solely in-frame clones and lacks some. Altogether about 140,000 clones are present, 65% to 85% being singletons, with the ten largest covering less than 9.5%. The sample consisted of peripheral blood. The receptors shown here come from a human donor in a cohort sampled during active COVID-19. Each CDR3 is given without its conserved first and last residue.

J gene: TRBJ2-2
V gene: TRBV5-1
CDR3 protein: ASSGTTKNTGELF

J gene: TRBJ2-2
V gene: TRBV11-3
CDR3 protein: ASSLGEGIGTGELF

J gene: TRBJ2-5
V gene: TRBV12-3/TRBV12-4
CDR3 protein: ASTPRGGETQY

J gene: TRBJ1-6
V gene: TRBV11-2
CDR3 protein: ASSSSTGTHSPLH

J gene: TRBJ2-3
V gene: TRBV2
CDR3 protein: ASSLLRKRGSTDTQY

J gene: TRBJ2-7
V gene: TRBV5-1
CDR3 protein: ASSLGTEQY

J gene: TRBJ1-5
V gene: TRBV19
CDR3 protein: ASKPTVSRNQPQH

J gene: TRBJ1-1
V gene: TRBV7-9
CDR3 protein: ASSERVNTEAF

J gene: TRBJ2-7
V gene: TRBV19
CDR3 protein: ASTVGPGLAGTLL

J gene: TRBJ2-3
V gene: TRBV7-6
CDR3 protein: ASSSLRGGSDTQY

J gene: TRBJ1-1
V gene: TRBV9
CDR3 protein: ASSVTQGTTEAF

J gene: TRBJ2-1
V gene: TRBV3-1/TRBV3-2
CDR3 protein: ASSRSGLAGGGEQF

J gene: TRBJ2-1
V gene: TRBV5-4
CDR3 protein: ASSLATSGRYNEQF

J gene: TRBJ2-3
V gene: TRBV10-3
CDR3 protein: AISDPSSGGGAGTQY

J gene: TRBJ2-4
V gene: TRBV6-5
CDR3 protein: ASSRGKQSKNIQY

J gene: TRBJ1-1
V gene: TRBV28
CDR3 protein: ASSFIRANTEAF

J gene: TRBJ2-7
V gene: TRBV5-1
CDR3 protein: ASSLGTDYEQY

J gene: TRBJ2-7
V gene: TRBV5-1
CDR3 protein: ASSLGQIVYEQY

J gene: TRBJ2-1
V gene: TRBV11-2
CDR3 protein: ASSFSGGINEQF

J gene: TRBJ2-1
V gene: TRBV24-1
CDR3 protein: ATSDSRGRGNEQF

J gene: TRBJ1-2
V gene: TRBV10-1
CDR3 protein: ASSKDTDYGYT

J gene: TRBJ2-5
V gene: TRBV4-1
CDR3 protein: ASSWGRQSLPQETQY

J gene: TRBJ1-1
V gene: TRBV2
CDR3 protein: ASSSGAEGAEAF

J gene: TRBJ1-4
V gene: TRBV6-5
CDR3 protein: ASRYEGQGNEKLF